This T cell receptor (beta chain) was sequenced during a study of T cells in Graves' hyperthyroidism and ophthalmopathy. This clonotype has at least ten counts. RNA transcripts provided the source from which TCR beta CDR3 regions were amplified. Initially, a first-round RT-PCR of the TCR CDR3 employed the HTBI primer set. TCRdb independently ran MiXCR on the multiplex PCR reads; one entry per CDR3 protein. This table has some 440,000 distinct CDR3 sequences, 15% to 19% appearing once. The V segment lost 5 bases and the J segment 4 bases; nucleotides outside the gene matches: 8. The CDR3 loop spans 14 amino acids. Germline lookup yields CDR1 DFQATT and CDR2 SNEGSKA (reference sequence).

Material for sequencing was blood. This clonotype was obtained from a woman under 30 with Graves' hyperthyroidism. The chain employs TRBV20-1 and TRBJ1-5; 7 bases align to TRBD1. The CDR3 DNA follows: TGCAGTGCTTACTCCGGGACAGTTAATCAGCCCCAGCATTTT. Its translation: CSAYSGTVNQPQHF.